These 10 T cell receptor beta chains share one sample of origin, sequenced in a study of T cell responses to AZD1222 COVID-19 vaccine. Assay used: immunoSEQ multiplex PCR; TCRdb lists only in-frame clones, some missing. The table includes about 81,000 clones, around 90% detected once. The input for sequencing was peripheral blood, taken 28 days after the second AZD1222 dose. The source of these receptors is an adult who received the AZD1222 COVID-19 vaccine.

The CDR3 protein is CASSLTATNEKLFF. CDR3 sequence (DNA): TGCGCCAGCAGCTTGACAGCAACTAATGAAAAACTGTTTTTT. V and J are TRBV5-1 and TRBJ1-4; D is ambiguous. V lost 1 base, J lost 0 bases, and 4 bases lay in between. From germline, CDR1 is SGHRS and CDR2 YFSETQ. There are 14 residues in the CDR3.

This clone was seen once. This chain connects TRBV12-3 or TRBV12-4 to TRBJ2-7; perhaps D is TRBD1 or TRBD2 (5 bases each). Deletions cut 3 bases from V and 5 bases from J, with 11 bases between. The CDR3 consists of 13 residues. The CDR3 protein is CASSLVRDHEQYF. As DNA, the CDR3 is TGTGCCAGCAGTTTGGTCAGGGACCACGAGCAGTACTTC.

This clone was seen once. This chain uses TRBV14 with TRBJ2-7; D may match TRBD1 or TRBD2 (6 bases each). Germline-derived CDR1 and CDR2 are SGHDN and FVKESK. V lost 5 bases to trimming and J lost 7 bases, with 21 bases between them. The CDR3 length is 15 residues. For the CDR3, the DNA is TGTGCCAGCAGCTCACCCAGGGGAACTGGAGGGGAGCAGTACTTC. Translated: CASSSPRGTGGEQYF.

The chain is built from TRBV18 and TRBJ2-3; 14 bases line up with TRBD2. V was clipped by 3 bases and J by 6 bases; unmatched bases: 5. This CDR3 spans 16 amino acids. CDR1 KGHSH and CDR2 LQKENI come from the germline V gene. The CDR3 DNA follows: TGTGCCAGCTCACCGGGACTAGCGGGAGTCGGGGATACGCAGTATTTT. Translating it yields CASSPGLAGVGDTQYF.

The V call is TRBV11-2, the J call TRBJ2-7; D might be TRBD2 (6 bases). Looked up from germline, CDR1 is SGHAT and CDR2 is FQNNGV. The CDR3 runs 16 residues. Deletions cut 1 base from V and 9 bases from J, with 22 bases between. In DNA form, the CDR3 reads TGTGCCAGCAGCTTAGCCCCGGGGGAAGCCGATCGTTTGCAGTACTTC. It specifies CASSLAPGEADRLQYF.

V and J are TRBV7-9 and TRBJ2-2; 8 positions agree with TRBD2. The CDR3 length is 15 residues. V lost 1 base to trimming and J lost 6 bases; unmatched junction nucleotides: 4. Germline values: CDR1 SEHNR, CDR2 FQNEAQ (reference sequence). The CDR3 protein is CASSLVSGVAGELFF. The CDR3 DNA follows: TGTGCCAGCAGCTTAGTTAGCGGGGTGGCCGGGGAGCTGTTTTTT.

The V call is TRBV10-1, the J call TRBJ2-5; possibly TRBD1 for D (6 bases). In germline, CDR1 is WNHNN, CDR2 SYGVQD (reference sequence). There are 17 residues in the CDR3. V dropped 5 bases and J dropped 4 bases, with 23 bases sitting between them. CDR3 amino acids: CASSFSPARQESETQYF. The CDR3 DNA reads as TGCGCCAGCAGTTTTTCCCCGGCGAGACAGGAATCAGAGACCCAGTACTTC.

Written as DNA, the CDR3 is TGCGCCAGCAGGCCCGGGACAGGGACCGAGCAGTACTTC. Translating gives CASRPGTGTEQYF. The chain combines TRBV5-1 with TRBJ2-7, with 9 nucleotides matching TRBD1. The CDR3 covers 13 residues. Per germline, CDR1 SGHRS and CDR2 YFSETQ. V lost 5 bases to trimming and J lost 6 bases; unmatched junction nucleotides: 6. Full variable domain (outside the CDR3, taken from reference TRBV5-1 and TRBJ2-7): KAGVTQTPRYLIKTRGQQVTLSCSPISGHRSVSWYQQTPGQGLQFLFEYFSETQRNKGNFPGRFSGRQFSNSRSEMNVSTLELGDSALYLCASRPGTGTEQYFGPGTRLTVT.

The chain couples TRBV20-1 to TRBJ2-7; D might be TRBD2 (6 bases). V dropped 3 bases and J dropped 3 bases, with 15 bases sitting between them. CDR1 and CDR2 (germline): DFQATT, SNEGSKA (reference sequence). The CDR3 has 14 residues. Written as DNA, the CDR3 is TGCAGTGCTAGTCCCGGGACTCCGGTCTACGAGCAGTACTTC. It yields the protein CSASPGTPVYEQYF.

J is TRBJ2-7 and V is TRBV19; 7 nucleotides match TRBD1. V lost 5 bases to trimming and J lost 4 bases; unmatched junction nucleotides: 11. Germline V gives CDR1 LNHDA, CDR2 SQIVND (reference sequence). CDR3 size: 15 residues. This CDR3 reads CASSPGDSLGYEQYF. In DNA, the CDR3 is TGTGCCAGTAGTCCTGGGGACAGCCTTGGGTACGAGCAGTACTTC.